This T cell receptor beta chain was identified in a study of T cell responses to AZD1222 COVID-19 vaccine. Study results and limitations: Reportedly, nearly half of unique spike TCRs recognized epitopes outside B.1.351/B.1.1.7 mutations.

Germline V gene data show CDR1 as SGHKS and CDR2 as YYEKEE (reference sequence). V lost 5 bases and J 4 bases, leaving 15 bases between the germline ends. CDR3 length equals 14 residues. Method: immunoSEQ multiplex PCR; TCRdb's copy keeps in-frame clones and lacks some. The sample holds about 54,000 clones, about 90% seen once. As to this clone: Its antigen remains unknown.

The sequence was collected from an adult who received the AZD1222 COVID-19 vaccine. This sequence joins TRBV5-5 and TRBJ1-2; maybe TRBD1 (6 bases). Sequencing used peripheral blood, obtained 28 days after the second AZD1222 dose. In nucleotides, the CDR3 is TGTGCCAGCAGATCCGCCACAGGGAGCTATGGCTACACCTTC. Protein sequence: CASRSATGSYGYTF. Full variable domain (outside the CDR3, taken from reference TRBV5-5 and TRBJ1-2): DAGVTQSPTHLIKTRGQQVTLRCSPISGHKSVSWYQQVLGQGPQFIFQYYEKEERGRGNFPDRFSARQFPNYSSELNVNALLLGDSALYLCASRSATGSYGYTFGSGTRLTVV.